This TCR beta chain is from a study of shared clonotypes between healthy human individuals. Study-level information: Donor composition was two women and three men, aged 18 to 49. Findings and limits, study-wide: Compared with memory subsets, naive subsets generally had larger estimated richness.

As regards this clone: Its antigen is unidentified.

Sequencing used immunoSEQ multiplex PCR; TCRdb keeps in-frame clones, though not all of them. The sample lists some 1.4 million clones; around 95% were seen once. Trimming stripped 2 bases from V and 2 bases from J, with 10 bases between. The CDR3 sequence is 16 residues long. Looked up from germline, CDR1 is LNHDA and CDR2 is SQIVND (reference sequence). This sequence was found in a man aged 25-40 years in good health. The chain has TRBV19 and TRBJ2-6; D not certain. Sequencing input: naive CD4+ T cells sorted from blood. Subset described: CD45RA+ positively selected. The CDR3 loop is CASSIIGLAGANVLTF. Here the CDR3 DNA reads TGTGCCAGTAGTATAATTGGCTTGGCTGGGGCCAACGTCCTGACTTTC.